One sample yielded the 24 T cell receptor beta chains listed below, sequenced in a study of T cells in Graves' hyperthyroidism and ophthalmopathy. RNA transcripts gave rise to amplified TCR beta CDR3 regions. Using the HTBI primer set, a first-round RT-PCR was run on the TCR CDR3. TCRdb analysed the multiplex PCR reads with MiXCR anew, one entry per CDR3 protein. The profile shows about 320,000 distinct CDR3 sequences, roughly 15% of them singletons. The sequenced sample consisted of blood. Receptor source: a man aged 30 to 39 with Graves' hyperthyroidism.

This clonotype has ten or more counts. V and J are TRBV7-3 and TRBJ2-3; D is perhaps TRBD1 (6 bases). V was clipped by 4 bases and J by 3 bases, with 11 bases between them. The CDR3 loop spans 14 amino acids. Germline V gives CDR1 SGHTA, CDR2 FQGTGA. The CDR3 nucleotides are TGTGCCAGCAGCTCCCAAGGGGGTACAGATACGCAGTATTTT. Its protein is CASSSQGGTDTQYF.

This clonotype was observed at least ten times. This chain connects TRBV28 to TRBJ2-5; TRBD1 aligns across 11 bases. Trimming cost V 2 bases and J 7 bases; bases outside gene matches: 9. CDR3 length: 16 residues. Germline CDR1 is MDHEN and CDR2 is SYDVKM. In DNA form, the CDR3 reads TGTGCCAGCAGTTTACCAGGGACAGGGGGAACCGTGACCCAGTACTTC. Its translation is CASSLPGTGGTVTQYF.

This clonotype occurred many times. CDR3 DNA: TGTGCCATCAGTGTCCCCCTGGGGGCAGGGAAGGACCTTGAGCAGTTCTTC. This sequence encodes CAISVPLGAGKDLEQFF. V usage is TRBV10-3 and J usage is TRBJ2-1; D might be TRBD1 (6 bases). The CDR3 totals 17 residues. V lost 4 bases to trimming and J lost 9 bases, with 25 bases between them. Germline values: CDR1 ENHRY, CDR2 SYGVKD.

There are a few counts of this clonotype. The chain is built from TRBV24-1 and TRBJ1-5; D gene ambiguous. The V gene lost 0 bases and the J gene lost 8 bases, with 4 bases spanning the gap. This CDR3 contains 12 residues. Germline V gene lookup returns CDR1 KGHDR and CDR2 SFDVKD. CDR3 sequence reads: CATSDLGEPQHF. CDR3 nucleotides: TGTGCCACCAGTGATTTGGGGGAGCCCCAGCATTTT.

This clonotype was detected a few times. This sequence joins TRBV4-2 and TRBJ1-1; D is possibly TRBD1 (6 bases). The CDR3 length is 14 residues. Trimming removed 0 bases from V and 6 bases from J, with 11 bases in between. Germline V lookup: CDR1 LGHNA, CDR2 YNFKEQ. The CDR3 DNA sequence: TGTGCCAGCAGCCAAGAAGGGTCAGGGGCTGAAGCTTTCTTT. Protein product: CASSQEGSGAEAFF.

This clonotype has only a few counts. The J gene is TRBJ1-3, the V gene TRBV11-2; no clear D gene. Germline CDR1 SGHAT, CDR2 FQNNGV. V lost 9 bases and J lost 0, with 9 bases in between. The CDR3 has 13 residues. The chain's CDR3 is CASKISSGNTIYF. CDR3 bases: TGTGCCAGTAAGATTAGCTCTGGAAACACCATATATTTT.

This clonotype was found many times. One end of the junction fails to match germline, which may point to a read error. The chain carries TRBV28 and TRBJ2-1; 10 nucleotides match TRBD1. Germline assignment: CDR1 MDHEN and CDR2 SYDVKM. The CDR3 is 13 amino acids. Here the CDR3 reads CASSLSGTGEPFF. In nucleotides, the CDR3 is TGTGCCAGCAGTTTGTCAGGGACAGGGGAGCCGTTCTTC.

There are many counts of this clonotype. This chain uses TRBV11-2 with TRBJ2-5, with TRBD2 matching 7 bases. Germline V lookup: CDR1 SGHAT, CDR2 FQNNGV. With 5 bases clipped from V and 0 bases from J, the junction kept 12 bases outside the gene matches. CDR3 length: 17 residues. The CDR3 here is CASSPGGSGPYQETQYF. For the CDR3, the DNA is TGTGCCAGCAGCCCCGGGGGGAGCGGACCGTACCAAGAGACCCAGTACTTC.

In its sample, this clonotype was seen many times. In nucleotides, the CDR3 is TGTGCCAGCAGCTTAATGACAGGGGGGCTCGGGGAGCTGTTTTTT. Translation gives CASSLMTGGLGELFF. The chain links TRBV7-8 to TRBJ2-2; 9 positions agree with TRBD1. This CDR3 has 15 residues. Germline loops: CDR1 SGHVS, CDR2 FQNEAQ. V dropped 2 bases and J dropped 7; count of bases not matched to a gene: 5.

This clonotype was seen ten or more times. A single base separates this from a much larger clone, so it may be a read error. V and J are TRBV28 and TRBJ2-1; TRBD2 might be the D (5 bases). In germline, CDR1 is MDHEN, CDR2 SYDVKM. Trimming took 3 bases from V and 4 from J, leaving 7 bases between them. The CDR3 sequence is 13 residues long. The CDR3, as DNA: TGTGCCAGCAGTTTTCCGGGGTACAATGAGCAGTTCTTC. This gives the protein CASSFPGYNEQFF. Together with reference TRBV28 and TRBJ2-1, the CDR3 gives the full variable domain: DVKVTQSSRYLVKRTGEKVFLECVQDMDHENMFWYRQDPGLGLRLIYFSYDVKMKEKGDIPEGYSVSREKKERFSLILESASTNQTSMYLCASSFPGYNEQFFGPGTRLTVL.

In its sample, this clonotype was seen many times. The gene calls are TRBV12-3 or TRBV12-4 and TRBJ2-3; D not certain. The CDR3 loop spans 12 amino acids. V gave up 3 bases and J gave up 7 bases, with 8 bases separating them. The DNA for the CDR3 is TGTGCCAGCAGTTTCGATCGGAATACGCAGTATTTT. Translated: CASSFDRNTQYF.

In regard to this clonotype: A much larger clone differs from this one at a single base, so this may be a read error. The V and J genes are TRBV12-3 or TRBV12-4 and TRBJ2-2; no clear D gene. This CDR3 spans 13 amino acids. The CDR3 reads CAGSLAESGELFF. In DNA, the CDR3 is TGTGCCGGCAGTTTAGCCGAAAGCGGGGAGCTGTTTTTT.

This clonotype was observed a few times. The chain links TRBV15 to TRBJ2-1; D may match TRBD1 or TRBD2 (5 bases each). The CDR3 runs to 16 residues. The V end was cut by 0 bases, the J end by 7 bases, with 16 bases between. Per germline, CDR1 LNHNV and CDR2 YYDKDF (reference sequence). The CDR3 is CATSRDGETALNEQFF. The DNA of the CDR3 is TGTGCCACCAGCAGAGATGGGGAGACAGCTCTTAATGAGCAGTTCTTC.

This clonotype was detected ten times or more. The chain recombines TRBV2 with TRBJ2-2, with D hard to call. The CDR3 spans 12 residues. V was cut by 9 bases and J by 2 bases, with 7 bases left in between. Germline-derived CDR1 and CDR2 are SNHLY and FYNNEI. CDR3 coding DNA: TGTGCCAGGAAGCATAACACCGGGGAGCTGTTTTTT. Translated, it gives CARKHNTGELFF.

This clonotype showed up many times. V usage is TRBV6-1 and J usage is TRBJ1-4, with 9 positions matching TRBD1. The CDR3 consists of 15 residues. J was trimmed by 7 bases and V by 3 bases; bases with no gene match: 6. Germline assignment: CDR1 MNHNS and CDR2 SASEGT. The CDR3 sequence: CASSERDREGEKLFF. The CDR3 bases are TGTGCCAGCAGTGAGAGGGACAGGGAAGGTGAAAAACTGTTTTTT.

A remark on this clonotype: The junction departs from germline at one end; a sequencing error may be responsible. The rearrangement joins TRBV28 to TRBJ2-7; 9 nucleotides agree with TRBD1. The CDR3 consists of 15 residues. From germline, CDR1 is MDHEN and CDR2 SYDVKM. Here the CDR3 DNA reads TGTGCCGGCAGCCTAAACCGACAGGGGGCCTACGAGCAGTACTTC. Translated, it gives CAGSLNRQGAYEQYF.

Ten or more counts support this clonotype. The V gene is TRBV2, the J gene TRBJ2-2, with D perhaps being TRBD1 or TRBD2 (5 bases each). Germline CDR1 SNHLY, CDR2 FYNNEI. This CDR3 comprises 14 residues. Trimming cost V 6 bases and J 1 base, with 9 bases left between them. CDR3 in DNA: TGTGCCAGCAGGGGGGACCGGAACACCGGGGAGCTGTTTTTT. Its translation: CASRGDRNTGELFF.

The CDR3 spells CASNPYPGSTDTQYF. DNA of the CDR3: TGTGCCAGCAACCCCTACCCCGGGAGCACAGATACGCAGTATTTT. The J gene is TRBJ2-3, the V gene TRBV27; D not resolved. V dropped 7 bases and J dropped 0 bases, with 14 bases sitting between them. Germline V CDR1 and CDR2: MNHEY, SMNVEV (reference sequence). This CDR3 is built from 15 residues.

There are many counts of this clonotype. The V gene is TRBV27, the J gene TRBJ2-3; D perhaps matches TRBD2 (5 bases). This CDR3 comprises 15 residues. V shed 5 bases and J shed 4 bases, with 16 bases lying between them. Germline V gene lookup returns CDR1 MNHEY and CDR2 SMNVEV (reference sequence). The CDR3 loop is CASSPDGVRADTQYF. For the CDR3, the DNA is TGTGCCAGCAGTCCTGATGGGGTGCGGGCAGATACGCAGTATTTT.

This clonotype was counted ten times or more. The chain carries TRBV2 and TRBJ1-1, with a weak D call TRBD1 (5 bases). The CDR3 has 13 amino acids. Germline lookup yields CDR1 SNHLY and CDR2 FYNNEI. V was clipped by 3 bases and J by 10 bases, with 15 bases between them. The CDR3 loop is CASSEVGVGRAFF. CDR3 DNA: TGTGCCAGCAGTGAGGTAGGGGTTGGTAGAGCTTTCTTT. Drawing the rest from reference TRBV2 and TRBJ1-1, the complete variable domain is EPEVTQTPSHQVTQMGQEVILRCVPISNHLYFYWYRQILGQKVEFLVSFYNNEISEKSEIFDDQFSVERPDGSNFTLKIRSTKLEDSAMYFCASSEVGVGRAFFGQGTRLTVV.

The V gene is TRBV6-4, the J gene TRBJ1-2; D is undetermined. The CDR3 runs to 13 residues. Germline CDR1 MRHNA, CDR2 SNTAGT. V lost 7 bases, J lost 0 bases, and 9 bases lay in between. This CDR3 reads CASNGSSNYGYTF. Here the CDR3 DNA reads TGTGCCAGCAATGGCAGCTCTAACTATGGCTACACCTTC.

This clonotype occurred a few times. V gene TRBV12-3 or TRBV12-4 combines with J gene TRBJ2-1; TRBD2 matches 9 bases. After removal of 6 bases from V and 14 bases from J, the junction contained 8 bases not matched to a gene. This CDR3 comprises 12 residues. CDR3 region: CASRRSGSGKFF. CDR3 DNA sequence: TGTGCCAGCAGACGTAGCGGGAGTGGGAAGTTCTTC.

This clonotype was observed at least ten times. The gene calls are TRBV2 and TRBJ1-2, with TRBD1 as a possible D gene (5 bases). This CDR3 is built from 15 residues. Germline CDR1 is SNHLY and CDR2 is FYNNEI. V dropped 3 bases and J dropped 8 bases, with 19 bases sitting between them. The CDR3 nucleotides are TGTGCCAGCAGTGACAACCCGGGACCCTTGTGGGGCTACACCTTC. Translation gives CASSDNPGPLWGYTF. The full variable domain, completed using reference TRBV2 and TRBJ1-2, is EPEVTQTPSHQVTQMGQEVILRCVPISNHLYFYWYRQILGQKVEFLVSFYNNEISEKSEIFDDQFSVERPDGSNFTLKIRSTKLEDSAMYFCASSDNPGPLWGYTFGSGTRLTVV.

This chain joins TRBV4-1 and TRBJ2-5; TRBD2 aligns across 11 bases. V lost 3 bases, J lost 2 bases, and 5 bases stayed unmatched. The CDR3 runs 16 residues. Germline CDR1 and CDR2: MGHRA and YSYEKL. This CDR3 is CASSHTSGGRQETQYF. The CDR3 DNA sequence: TGCGCCAGCAGCCATACTAGCGGGGGAAGACAAGAGACCCAGTACTTC.